These 24 T cell receptor beta chains came from one sample sequenced in a study of cytomegalovirus exposure and HLA in healthy donors. This table comes from immunoSEQ multiplex PCR, and its TCRdb copy is limited to in-frame clones, with some not included. The profile shows hundreds of thousands of clones, 86% of them singletons. Sequenced sample: PBMCs. Every receptor here comes from a woman younger than 30 in good health and CMV-seronegative.

The CDR3: CSARRGRVAQETQYF. The CDR3, as DNA: TGCAGCGCCCGTCGCGGGAGGGTGGCACAAGAGACCCAGTACTTC. This chain connects TRBV29-1 to TRBJ2-5; 9 bases align to TRBD2. Germline V gene data show CDR1 as SQVTM and CDR2 as ANQGSEA. The CDR3 spans 15 residues. The V segment lost 7 bases and the J segment 2 bases; nucleotides outside the gene matches: 11.

The table lists this clone with many counts. CDR3 region: CASSVLAGVVGELFF. The CDR3 coding sequence is TGTGCCAGCAGTGTACTCGCGGGGGTAGTAGGGGAGCTGTTTTTT. The chain carries TRBV2 and TRBJ2-2, with 7 nucleotides matching TRBD2. This CDR3 region has 15 residues. The ends lost 4 bases at V and 8 bases at J; junction bases unmatched: 10. The germline V gene encodes CDR1 SNHLY and CDR2 FYNNEI.

This chain connects TRBV28 to TRBJ2-1; 7 bases map to TRBD2. The germline V gene encodes CDR1 MDHEN and CDR2 SYDVKM. The CDR3 covers 16 residues. The J segment lost 0 bases and the V segment lost 3 bases, leaving 5 bases of the junction unmatched. CDR3 residues: CASSFPRGSSYNEQFF. CDR3 nucleotide sequence: TGTGCCAGCAGTTTTCCGCGGGGGAGCTCCTACAATGAGCAGTTCTTC.

The chain has TRBV19 and TRBJ2-7, with 8 bases lining up with TRBD2. The CDR3 is 15 amino acids. CDR1 is LNHDA and CDR2 is SQIVND in the germline V gene (reference sequence). With 3 bases clipped from V and 7 bases from J, the junction kept 11 bases outside the gene matches. CDR3 nucleotides: TGTGCCAGTAGTATCACCCTAGCGGGCACGTCTGAGCAGTACTTC. Its translation is CASSITLAGTSEQYF.

This clone was counted a single time. The V call is TRBV6-4, the J call TRBJ2-3; 7 nucleotides line up with TRBD2. Unmatched junction bases numbered 4, after V lost 4 bases and J lost 3 bases. Per germline, CDR1 MRHNA and CDR2 SNTAGT. The CDR3 sequence is 14 residues long. The CDR3 DNA is TGTGCCAGCAGTGTGGTGGGAGGGACAGATACGCAGTATTTT. Encoded protein: CASSVVGGTDTQYF.

J is TRBJ1-1 and V is TRBV6-1; TRBD1 matches at 10 bases. V dropped 10 bases and J dropped 4; count of bases not matched to a gene: 6. The CDR3 is 13 amino acids. Germline V gene sequence: CDR1 MNHNS, CDR2 SASEGT. CDR3 amino acids: CATKTGGGTEAFF. In DNA, the CDR3 is TGTGCCACCAAGACAGGGGGCGGCACTGAAGCTTTCTTT.

In DNA form, the CDR3 reads TGCGCCAGCAGCTTACTAGGGGGACTAGCGGACACAGATACGCAGTATTTT. This codes for CASSLLGGLADTDTQYF. The chain carries TRBV4-1 and TRBJ2-3, with TRBD2 matching 11 bases. The V gene end was trimmed by 5 bases and the J gene end by 2 bases; junction bases not matched to a gene: 9. From germline, CDR1 is MGHRA and CDR2 YSYEKL. The CDR3 loop spans 17 amino acids.

The chain recombines TRBV27 with TRBJ2-2; no clear D. The CDR3 length is 13 residues. Trimming stripped 3 bases from V and 3 bases from J, with 5 bases between. The germline gives CDR1 MNHEY, CDR2 SMNVEV (reference sequence). CDR3 amino acids: CASSLHYTGELFF. CDR3 in DNA: TGTGCCAGCAGTTTGCACTACACCGGGGAGCTGTTTTTT.

The rearrangement joins TRBV6-6 to TRBJ1-5; the D gene is possibly TRBD1 (5 bases). The length of the CDR3 is 16 residues. CDR1 is MNHNY, CDR2 SVGAGI, per germline (reference sequence). The ends were cut back, 2 bases at V and 3 bases at J, with 14 bases in the middle. CDR3 residues: CASSYEGRVYNQPQHF. The CDR3 region has the DNA TGTGCCAGCAGTTACGAAGGCAGGGTCTACAATCAGCCCCAGCATTTT.

The chain has TRBV27 and TRBJ1-1; D is ambiguous. The CDR3 spans 14 residues. V was trimmed by 1 base and J by 5 bases, leaving 11 bases between them. Looked up from germline, CDR1 is MNHEY and CDR2 is SMNVEV (reference sequence). The CDR3, as DNA: TGTGCCAGCAGTTTATACGCCGGGAGGACTGAAGCTTTCTTT. Its protein is CASSLYAGRTEAFF.

Only a few counts were recorded for this clone. The chain employs TRBV7-6 and TRBJ1-5; D is unresolved. The V end lost 2 bases, the J end lost 7 bases, and 9 bases lay between the germline ends. Germline CDR1 SGHVS, CDR2 FNYEAQ. This CDR3 has 13 amino acids. This CDR3 is CASSLIGGQPQHF. The CDR3, as DNA: TGTGCCAGCAGCTTAATTGGAGGGCAGCCCCAGCATTTT.

J is TRBJ1-1 and V is TRBV7-2; D not certain. Germline V CDR1 and CDR2: SGHTA, FQGNSA. The V gene lost 5 bases and the J gene lost 1 base, with 17 bases spanning the gap. The CDR3 runs 16 residues. The CDR3 is CASSTPGRPANTEAFF. The CDR3 DNA is TGTGCCAGCAGCACACCGGGAAGACCGGCGAACACTGAAGCTTTCTTT.

J is TRBJ2-7 and V is TRBV5-1, with 11 bases fitting TRBD1. Trimming at V came to 4 bases and at J to 3 bases, leaving 6 bases not matched to a gene. The CDR3 length is 15 residues. Per germline, CDR1 SGHRS and CDR2 YFSETQ. CDR3 in DNA: TGCGCCAGCAGCCTCTGGACAGGGGGCGGCTACGAGCAGTACTTC. Translated: CASSLWTGGGYEQYF.

This clone was observed a few times. The gene calls are TRBV27 and TRBJ2-7; tentative D call: TRBD2 (6 bases). This CDR3 region has 12 residues. Trimming removed 9 bases from V and 2 bases from J, with 11 bases in between. Germline CDR1 reads MNHEY; CDR2 reads SMNVEV (reference sequence). In DNA, the CDR3 is TGTGCCAGTGGGACGGGAGCCTACGAGCAGTACTTC. This codes for CASGTGAYEQYF.

The rearrangement uses TRBV5-1 and TRBJ1-1, with TRBD1 matching over 8 bases. This CDR3 spans 17 amino acids. Germline V lookup: CDR1 SGHRS, CDR2 YFSETQ. V lost 4 bases to trimming and J lost 8 bases; unmatched junction nucleotides: 19. The CDR3 sequence: CASSEYPGQVGNGEAFF. The CDR3 coding sequence is TGCGCCAGCAGCGAGTACCCGGGACAGGTCGGAAACGGGGAAGCTTTCTTT.

This sequence joins TRBV21-1 and TRBJ2-5; no check of the table's D call, TRBD1, against the DNA was made. TRBV21-1 constitutes a pseudogene. The CDR3 extends over 14 amino acids. CDR3 sequence reads: CASNGRQSQETQYF. The CDR3 nucleotides read TGTGCCAGCAACGGTCGACAGTCCCAAGAGACCCAGTACTTC.

The chain recombines TRBV6-1 with TRBJ2-5; tentative D call: TRBD1 (6 bases). Germline V CDR1 and CDR2: MNHNS, SASEGT. Trimming took 3 bases from V and 5 from J, leaving 13 bases between them. This CDR3 contains 14 residues. The CDR3 sequence: CASSEDRGWETQYF. CDR3 DNA sequence: TGTGCCAGCAGTGAGGACAGAGGATGGGAGACCCAGTACTTC.

The rearrangement joins TRBV30 to TRBJ2-3, with 13 bases fitting TRBD2. This CDR3 region has 15 residues. With V trimmed by 2 bases and J by 9 bases, 8 bases remained unmatched. Germline V lookup: CDR1 GTSNPN, CDR2 SVGIG (reference sequence). The CDR3 sequence is CAWSRTSGSMETQYF. The DNA of the CDR3 is TGTGCCTGGAGTAGGACTAGCGGGAGTATGGAAACGCAGTATTTT.

The chain couples TRBV30 to TRBJ1-5; a possible D gene is TRBD1 (6 bases). Per the germline V gene, CDR1 is GTSNPN and CDR2 is SVGIG (reference sequence). This CDR3 region has 14 residues. The V end was cut by 3 bases, the J end by 0 bases, with 9 bases between. The chain's CDR3 is CAWRGAGSNQPQHF. The CDR3 DNA reads TGTGCCTGGAGGGGGGCGGGTAGCAATCAGCCCCAGCATTTT.

This clone has only a few counts. V usage is TRBV30 and J usage is TRBJ1-2; no clear D gene. V dropped 3 bases and J dropped 6 bases, with 14 bases sitting between them. CDR3 size: 13 residues. CDR1 and CDR2 (germline): GTSNPN, SVGIG (reference sequence). The CDR3 spells CAWSDGPLDGYTF. As DNA, the CDR3 is TGTGCCTGGAGCGATGGGCCGTTGGATGGCTACACCTTC.

The chain uses TRBV5-5 and TRBJ1-4; TRBD1 aligns across 8 bases. The junction had 9 bases not matched to a gene; V was cut back by 3 bases and J by 8 bases. Germline V CDR1 and CDR2: SGHKS, YYEKEE (reference sequence). The CDR3 is 15 amino acids. CDR3 region: CASSSNGQGREKLFF. The CDR3 coding sequence is TGTGCCAGCAGCTCTAACGGACAGGGCCGCGAAAAACTGTTTTTT. The full variable domain, rest sourced from reference TRBV5-5 and TRBJ1-4, is DAGVTQSPTHLIKTRGQQVTLRCSPISGHKSVSWYQQVLGQGPQFIFQYYEKEERGRGNFPDRFSARQFPNYSSELNVNALLLGDSALYLCASSSNGQGREKLFFGSGTQLSVL.

The rearrangement uses TRBV7-9 and TRBJ2-1, with 9 bases lining up with TRBD1. Germline values: CDR1 SEHNR, CDR2 FQNEAQ (reference sequence). V was pared by 5 bases and J by 6 bases, with 8 bases of the junction left unmatched. The CDR3 is 15 amino acids. The CDR3 nucleotides are TGTGCCAGCAGCACCCGGGACAGGGCTCTCAATGAGCAGTTCTTC. Amino acid sequence: CASSTRDRALNEQFF.

J is TRBJ1-1 and V is TRBV27; 7 positions match TRBD1. Germline loops: CDR1 MNHEY, CDR2 SMNVEV (reference sequence). V shed 5 bases and J 6 bases; nucleotides not matched to a gene: 15. CDR3 length: 16 amino acids. The DNA of the CDR3 is TGTGCCAGCAGTGGCACACAGGGACAGTTATCCCCTGAAGCTTTCTTT. This codes for CASSGTQGQLSPEAFF.

The chain is built from TRBV6-5 and TRBJ1-2; D gene uncertain. This CDR3 spans 15 amino acids. V was shortened by 6 bases and J by 2 bases, with 16 bases between the two germline ends. Looked up from germline, CDR1 is MNHEY and CDR2 is SVGAGI. The CDR3 here is CASSLTVLLNYGYTF. In nucleotides, the CDR3 is TGTGCCAGCAGCCTCACGGTTCTACTAAACTATGGCTACACCTTC.